Included here is one T cell receptor beta chain sequence, with context. This entry is derived from a study of PD-L1 blockade in urothelial cancer. Germline trimming cut 5 bases from V and 1 base from J; bases unmatched to any gene: 8. The germline V gene encodes CDR1 SGHTA and CDR2 FQGNSA. This CDR3 is built from 16 residues. The method was immunoSEQ multiplex PCR; TCRdb's version includes in-frame clones alone and lacks a portion of them. The table lists 30,000 to 45,000 clones, 80% to 90% of them singletons. This clonotype originated in a man in his sixties with urothelial cancer. The V and J genes are TRBV7-2 and TRBJ2-3; 8 nucleotides align to TRBD2. Sequenced material: PBMCs, taken around atezolizumab (anti-PD-L1) treatment. The chain's CDR3 is CASSTSVRGGTDTQYF. The DNA of the CDR3 is TGTGCCAGCAGCACAAGTGTGCGGGGGGGCACAGATACGCAGTATTTT.